This entry concerns a single T cell receptor (beta chain). This record comes from a study of blood T cell repertoires in COVID-19. The germline gives CDR1 SGHDT, CDR2 YYEEEE. The V and J ends lost 3 bases and 0 bases respectively, with 7 bases between them. CDR3 size: 15 residues. In the authors' methods: Amplification of reference gene primers was used by the study to estimate nucleated cell counts. The data were produced by immunoSEQ multiplex PCR, yet TCRdb's version contains in-frame clones alone and is incomplete. V, J and clone size are those of that table, while D and trimming were read from the DNA. The profile covers nearly 55,000 clones, with over 70% appearing a single time and 14% to 15% taken by the ten largest.

Sequenced sample: peripheral blood. The source of this sequence is a human donor with active or convalescent COVID-19. The donor label of this sample is uncertain. V usage is TRBV5-6 and J usage is TRBJ2-6, with no clear D. The CDR3: CASSSGFSGANVLTF. DNA for the CDR3: TGTGCCAGCAGCTCAGGATTCTCTGGGGCCAACGTCCTGACTTTC.